The 5 T cell receptor beta chains below were found in one sample sequenced in a study of T cells in Graves' hyperthyroidism and ophthalmopathy. The source material, RNA transcripts, was used to amplify TCR beta CDR3 regions. The HTBI primer set was used in a first-round RT-PCR of the TCR CDR3. One entry per CDR3 protein, called by TCRdb with MiXCR from the multiplex PCR reads. The data hold about 600,000 distinct CDR3 sequences, with approximately 15% observed a single time. The sequencing input was blood. Source of these receptors: a woman between 40 and 50 years old with Graves' ophthalmopathy.

This clonotype was picked up many times. The CDR3 nucleotides read TGTGCCAGCAGTGTATTTTTGGATGGGTTAGACGCCCTGTCTGAAACACTAAGCACAGATACGCAGTATTTT. It specifies CASSVFLDGLDALSETLSTDTQYF. The chain has TRBV2 and TRBJ2-3; no definite D call. The CDR3 consists of 24 residues. Trimming took off 4 bases at V and 0 bases at J, with 38 bases between the two ends. Germline CDR1 reads SNHLY; CDR2 reads FYNNEI.

The sample holds many counts of this clonotype. The V gene is TRBV5-1, the J gene TRBJ2-3; 11 nucleotides line up with TRBD2. The length of the CDR3 is 16 residues. V lost 0 bases and J lost 3; bases outside the gene matches: 3. Germline values: CDR1 SGHRS, CDR2 YFSETQ. The CDR3 DNA reads as TGCGCCAGCAGCTTGGCCGGGACTAGCGGTACAGATACGCAGTATTTT. Translation gives CASSLAGTSGTDTQYF.

This clonotype came up many times. The genes are TRBV11-2 and TRBJ1-1; D ambiguous. Germline values: CDR1 SGHAT, CDR2 FQNNGV. The CDR3 is made up of 15 amino acids. V lost 3 bases and J lost 1, with 12 bases in between. The CDR3 sequence: CASSFRSRTNTEAFF. CDR3 bases: TGTGCCAGCAGCTTCCGAAGCAGGACGAACACTGAAGCTTTCTTT.

This clonotype was detected ten times or more. CDR3 sequence (DNA): TGTGCCAGCAGCCAAAGAGGGGAAGGGGACGAAAAACTGTTTTTT. This sequence encodes CASSQRGEGDEKLFF. This rearrangement joins TRBV3-1 to TRBJ1-4, with D perhaps matching TRBD1 (5 bases). The CDR3 covers 15 residues. Germline loops: CDR1 LGHDT, CDR2 YNNKEL (reference sequence). With 2 bases removed from V and 8 bases from J, the gap between germline ends came to 15 bases.

A few counts support this clonotype. CDR3: CASSSPGTGDTGELFF. The DNA of the CDR3 is TGTGCCAGCAGCTCCCCCGGGACAGGGGACACCGGGGAGCTGTTTTTT. The chain recombines TRBV12-3 or TRBV12-4 with TRBJ2-2; 10 bases align to TRBD1. V was pared by 6 bases and J by 3 bases, with 7 bases of the junction left unmatched. The CDR3 is 16 residues long.